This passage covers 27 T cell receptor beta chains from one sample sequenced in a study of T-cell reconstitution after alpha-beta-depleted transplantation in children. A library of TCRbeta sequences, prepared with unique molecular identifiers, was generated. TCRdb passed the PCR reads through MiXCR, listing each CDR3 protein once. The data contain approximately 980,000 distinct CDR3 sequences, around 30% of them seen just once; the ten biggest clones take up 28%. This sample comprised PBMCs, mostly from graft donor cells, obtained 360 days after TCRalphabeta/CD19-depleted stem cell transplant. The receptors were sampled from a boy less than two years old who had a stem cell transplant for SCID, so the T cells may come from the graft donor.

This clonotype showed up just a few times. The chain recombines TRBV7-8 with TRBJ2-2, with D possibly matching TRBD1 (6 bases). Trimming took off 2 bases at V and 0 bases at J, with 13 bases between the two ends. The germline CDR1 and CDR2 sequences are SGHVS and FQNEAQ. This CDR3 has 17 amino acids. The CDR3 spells CASSLRIRGSNTGELFF. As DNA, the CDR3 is TGTGCCAGCAGCTTACGGATCAGGGGCTCGAACACCGGGGAGCTGTTTTTT. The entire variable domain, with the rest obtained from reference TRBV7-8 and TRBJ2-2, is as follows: GAGVSQSPRYKVAKRGQDVALRCDPISGHVSLFWYQQALGQGPEFLTYFQNEAQLDKSGLPSDRFFAERPEGSVSTLKIQRTQQEDSAVYLCASSLRIRGSNTGELFFGEGSRLTVL.

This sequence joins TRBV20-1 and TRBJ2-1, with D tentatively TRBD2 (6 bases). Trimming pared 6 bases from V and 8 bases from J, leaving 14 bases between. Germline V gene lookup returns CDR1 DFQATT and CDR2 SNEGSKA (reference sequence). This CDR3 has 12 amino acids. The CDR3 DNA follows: TGCAGTGCCAACGGGCGGGGAGATGAGCAGTTCTTC. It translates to CSANGRGDEQFF.

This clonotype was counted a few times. The CDR3 spells CASSLGQVLGTEAFF. CDR3 DNA sequence: TGTGCCAGCAGTTTGGGACAGGTCCTGGGCACTGAAGCTTTCTTT. The V gene is TRBV12-3 or TRBV12-4, the J gene TRBJ1-1; TRBD1 agrees at 8 bases. This CDR3 comprises 15 residues. V lost 3 bases, J lost 4 bases, and 7 bases stayed unmatched.

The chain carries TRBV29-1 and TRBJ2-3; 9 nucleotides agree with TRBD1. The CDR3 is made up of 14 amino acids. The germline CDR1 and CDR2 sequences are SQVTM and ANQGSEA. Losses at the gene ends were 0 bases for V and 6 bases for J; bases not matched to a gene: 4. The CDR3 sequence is CSVEDNDRGDTQYF. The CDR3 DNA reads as TGCAGCGTTGAAGACAATGACAGGGGGGATACGCAGTATTTT.

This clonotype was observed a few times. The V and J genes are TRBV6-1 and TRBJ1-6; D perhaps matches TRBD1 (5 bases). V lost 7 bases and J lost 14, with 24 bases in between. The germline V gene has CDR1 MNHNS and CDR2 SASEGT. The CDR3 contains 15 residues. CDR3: CASNDGTPSGEALHF. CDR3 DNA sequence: TGTGCCAGCAACGACGGGACCCCATCGGGGGAGGCCCTCCACTTT.

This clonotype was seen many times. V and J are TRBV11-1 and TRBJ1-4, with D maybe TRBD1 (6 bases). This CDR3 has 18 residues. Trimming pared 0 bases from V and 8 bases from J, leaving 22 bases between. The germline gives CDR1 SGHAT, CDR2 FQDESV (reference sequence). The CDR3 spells CASSLALLGGGVEEKLFF. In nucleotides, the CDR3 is TGTGCCAGCAGCTTAGCTCTCCTAGGGGGAGGTGTCGAGGAAAAACTGTTTTTT.

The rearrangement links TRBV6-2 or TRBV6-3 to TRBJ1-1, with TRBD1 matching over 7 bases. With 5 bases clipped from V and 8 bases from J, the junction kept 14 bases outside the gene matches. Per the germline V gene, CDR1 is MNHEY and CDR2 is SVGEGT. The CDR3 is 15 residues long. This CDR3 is CASSDATGKVIEAFF. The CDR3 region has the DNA TGTGCCAGCAGTGACGCGACAGGGAAGGTAATAGAAGCTTTCTTT.

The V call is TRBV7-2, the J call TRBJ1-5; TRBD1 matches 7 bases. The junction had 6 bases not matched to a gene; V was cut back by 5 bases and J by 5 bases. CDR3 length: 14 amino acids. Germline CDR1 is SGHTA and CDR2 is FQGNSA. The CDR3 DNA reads TGTGCCAGCAGCCGGACAGGCTGGGATCAGCCCCAGCATTTT. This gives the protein CASSRTGWDQPQHF. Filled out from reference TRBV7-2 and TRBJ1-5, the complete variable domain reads GAGVSQSPSNKVTEKGKDVELRCDPISGHTALYWYRQSLGQGLEFLIYFQGNSAPDKSGLPSDRFSAERTGGSVSTLTIQRTQQEDSAVYLCASSRTGWDQPQHFGDGTRLSIL.

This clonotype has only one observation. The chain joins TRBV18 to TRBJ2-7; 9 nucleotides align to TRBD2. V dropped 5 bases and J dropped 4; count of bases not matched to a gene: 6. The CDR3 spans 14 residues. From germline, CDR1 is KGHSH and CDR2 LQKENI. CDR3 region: CASSAAGGSYEQYF. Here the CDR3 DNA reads TGTGCCAGCTCAGCAGCGGGGGGCTCTTACGAGCAGTACTTC.

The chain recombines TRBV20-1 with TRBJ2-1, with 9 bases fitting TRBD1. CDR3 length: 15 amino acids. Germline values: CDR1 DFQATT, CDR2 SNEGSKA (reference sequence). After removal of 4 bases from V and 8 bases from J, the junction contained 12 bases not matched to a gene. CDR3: CSATWTGVVYDEQFF. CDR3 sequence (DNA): TGCAGTGCTACCTGGACAGGGGTGGTATATGATGAGCAGTTCTTC.

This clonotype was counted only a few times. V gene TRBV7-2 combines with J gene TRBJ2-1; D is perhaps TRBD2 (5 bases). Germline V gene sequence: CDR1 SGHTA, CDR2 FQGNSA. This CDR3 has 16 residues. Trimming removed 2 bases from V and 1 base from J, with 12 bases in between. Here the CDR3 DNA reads TGTGCCAGCAGCTTACTCCGGACTGCATCCTACAATGAGCAGTTCTTC. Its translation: CASSLLRTASYNEQFF.

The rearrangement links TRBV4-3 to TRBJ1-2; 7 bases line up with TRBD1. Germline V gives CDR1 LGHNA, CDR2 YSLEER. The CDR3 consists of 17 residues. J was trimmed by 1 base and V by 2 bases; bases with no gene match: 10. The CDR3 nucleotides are TGCGCCAGCAGCCAACTCGGTACAGGGGTCCTTAACTATGGCTACACCTTC. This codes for CASSQLGTGVLNYGYTF.

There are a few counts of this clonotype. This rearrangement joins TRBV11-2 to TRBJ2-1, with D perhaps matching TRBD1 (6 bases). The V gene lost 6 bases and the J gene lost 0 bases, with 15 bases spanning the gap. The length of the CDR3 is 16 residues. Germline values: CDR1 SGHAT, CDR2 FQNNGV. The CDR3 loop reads CASRYYRDFSYNEQFF. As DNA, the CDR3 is TGTGCCAGCAGGTATTACAGGGATTTCTCCTACAATGAGCAGTTCTTC. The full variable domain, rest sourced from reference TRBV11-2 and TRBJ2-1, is EAGVAQSPRYKIIEKRQSVAFWCNPISGHATLYWYQQILGQGPKLLIQFQNNGVVDDSQLPKDRFSAERLKGVDSTLKIQPAKLEDSAVYLCASRYYRDFSYNEQFFGPGTRLTVL.

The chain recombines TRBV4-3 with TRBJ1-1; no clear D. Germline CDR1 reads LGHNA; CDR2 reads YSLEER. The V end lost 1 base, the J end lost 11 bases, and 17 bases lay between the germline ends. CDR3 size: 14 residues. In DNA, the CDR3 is TGCGCCAGCAGCCAAGGACCGGGCCCTCAAAGGGCTTTCTTT. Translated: CASSQGPGPQRAFF.

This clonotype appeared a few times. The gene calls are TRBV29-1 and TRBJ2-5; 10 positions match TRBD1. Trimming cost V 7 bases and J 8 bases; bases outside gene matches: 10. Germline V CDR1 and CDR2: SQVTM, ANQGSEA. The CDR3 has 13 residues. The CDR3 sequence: CSASQGQGRTQYF. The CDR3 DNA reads TGCAGCGCAAGTCAGGGACAGGGGCGCACCCAGTACTTC.

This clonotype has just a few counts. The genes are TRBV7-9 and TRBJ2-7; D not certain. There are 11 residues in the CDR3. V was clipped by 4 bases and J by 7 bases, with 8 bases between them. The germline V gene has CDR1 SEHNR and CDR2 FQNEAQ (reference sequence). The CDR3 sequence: CASSSLWEQYF. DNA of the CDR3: TGTGCCAGCAGCTCCTTGTGGGAGCAGTACTTC.

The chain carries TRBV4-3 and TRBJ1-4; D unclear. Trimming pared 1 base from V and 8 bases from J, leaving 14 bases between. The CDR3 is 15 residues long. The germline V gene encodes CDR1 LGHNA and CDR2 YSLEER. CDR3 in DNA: TGCGCCAGCAGCCAAGCACGGGGTGGGTACGAAAAACTGTTTTTT. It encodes CASSQARGGYEKLFF.

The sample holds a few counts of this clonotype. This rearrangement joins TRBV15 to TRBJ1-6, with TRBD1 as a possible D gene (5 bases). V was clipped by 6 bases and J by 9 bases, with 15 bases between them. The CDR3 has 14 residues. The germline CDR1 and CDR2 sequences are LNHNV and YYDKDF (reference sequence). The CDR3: CATRTGTRGSPLHF. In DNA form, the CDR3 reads TGTGCCACCAGGACCGGGACGAGAGGTTCACCCCTCCACTTT.

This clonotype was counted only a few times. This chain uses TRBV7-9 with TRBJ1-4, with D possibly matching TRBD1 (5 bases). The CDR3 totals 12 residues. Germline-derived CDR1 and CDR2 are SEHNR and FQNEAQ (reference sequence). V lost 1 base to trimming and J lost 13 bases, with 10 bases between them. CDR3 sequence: CASSLGAGLLFF. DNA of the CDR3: TGTGCCAGCAGCTTAGGGGCAGGGTTACTGTTTTTT.

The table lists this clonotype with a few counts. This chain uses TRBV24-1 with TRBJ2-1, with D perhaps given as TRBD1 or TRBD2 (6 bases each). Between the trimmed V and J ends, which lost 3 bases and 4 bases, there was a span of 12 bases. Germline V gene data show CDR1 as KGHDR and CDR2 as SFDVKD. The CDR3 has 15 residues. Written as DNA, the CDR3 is TGTGCCACCAGTGATACGGGGGCCCCATACAATGAGCAGTTCTTC. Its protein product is CATSDTGAPYNEQFF.

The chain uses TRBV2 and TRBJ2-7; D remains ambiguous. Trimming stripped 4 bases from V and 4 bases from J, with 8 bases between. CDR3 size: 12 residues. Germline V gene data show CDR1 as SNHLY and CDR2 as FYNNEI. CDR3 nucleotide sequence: TGTGCCAGCAGTGTGGCCGAGTACGAGCAGTACTTC. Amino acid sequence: CASSVAEYEQYF.

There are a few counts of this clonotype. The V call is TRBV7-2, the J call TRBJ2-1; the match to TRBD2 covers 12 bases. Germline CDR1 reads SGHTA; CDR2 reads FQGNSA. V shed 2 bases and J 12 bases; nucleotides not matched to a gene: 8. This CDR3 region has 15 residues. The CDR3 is CASSLWLAGGPSQFF. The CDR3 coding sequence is TGTGCCAGCAGCTTATGGCTAGCGGGGGGGCCGTCGCAGTTCTTC.

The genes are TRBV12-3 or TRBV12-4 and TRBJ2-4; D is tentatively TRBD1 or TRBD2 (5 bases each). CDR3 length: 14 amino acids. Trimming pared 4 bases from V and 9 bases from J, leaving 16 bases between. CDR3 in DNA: TGTGCCAGCAGTTCCGACAGCAACGGAGGCATTCAGTACTTC. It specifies CASSSDSNGGIQYF.

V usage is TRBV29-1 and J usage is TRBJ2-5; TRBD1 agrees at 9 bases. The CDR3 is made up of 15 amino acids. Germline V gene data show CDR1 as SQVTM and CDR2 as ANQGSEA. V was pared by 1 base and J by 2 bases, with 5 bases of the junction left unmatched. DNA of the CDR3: TGCAGCGTTGAAGGGACAGGGGTAACTCAAGAGACCCAGTACTTC. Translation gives CSVEGTGVTQETQYF.

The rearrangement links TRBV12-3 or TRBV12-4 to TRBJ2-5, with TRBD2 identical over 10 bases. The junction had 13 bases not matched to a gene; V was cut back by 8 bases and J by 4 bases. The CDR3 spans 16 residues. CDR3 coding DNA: TGTGCCAGCTGTAGGGGAGCGGGGGGGCCTCGAGAGACCCAGTACTTC. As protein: CASCRGAGGPRETQYF.

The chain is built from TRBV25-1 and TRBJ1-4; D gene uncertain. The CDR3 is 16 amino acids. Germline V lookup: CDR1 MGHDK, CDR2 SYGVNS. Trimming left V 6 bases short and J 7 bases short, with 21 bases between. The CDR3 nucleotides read TGTGCCAGCAGCAAACACGCCCCGGGTATGGCTGAAAAACTGTTTTTT. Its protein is CASSKHAPGMAEKLFF.

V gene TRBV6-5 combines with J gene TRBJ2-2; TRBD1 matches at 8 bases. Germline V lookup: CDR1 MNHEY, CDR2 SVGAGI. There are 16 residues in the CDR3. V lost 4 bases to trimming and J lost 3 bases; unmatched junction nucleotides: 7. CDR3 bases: TGTGCCAGCAGTTCTGGGACAGGTCTAGACACCGGGGAGCTGTTTTTT. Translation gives CASSSGTGLDTGELFF.